This T cell receptor beta chain is drawn from a study of a mutant IDH1 vaccine in newly diagnosed glioma. Regarding the study as a whole: Among all patients, vaccine-induced immune responses occurred in roughly 93%.

Time point of the sample: week 23, last vaccination. It was 300 ug of mutant IDH1 20-mer peptide that made up each vaccine dose, given with topical imiquimod. New WHO grade 3 or 4 IDH1-mutant, ATRX-lost astrocytomas were present in all donors. Germline CDR1 is SGHNT and CDR2 is YYREEE (reference sequence). V lost 1 base, J lost 2 bases, and 9 bases lay in between. CDR3 length: 14 amino acids. Method: immunoSEQ multiplex PCR; TCRdb's copy keeps in-frame clones and lacks some. The sample carries around 76,000 clones, 75% to 90% recorded once. Details on this clone: Its antigen is not identified. Other DNA sequences in this specimen translate into the identical CDR3.

V usage is TRBV5-4 and J usage is TRBJ2-5; D may be TRBD2 (5 bases). The receptor comes from a woman aged 45-65 years with glioma. Here the sequenced sample was PBMCs, taken from a glioma patient whose treatment included an IDH1 peptide vaccine. This CDR3 is CASSLLTGQETQYF. The CDR3 DNA is TGTGCCAGCAGCTTGTTAACGGGACAAGAGACCCAGTACTTC.